This T cell receptor beta chain was recovered during a study of blood T cells in healthy people across ages. This clonotype has a single count. Every participating donor contributed approximately 9.5 milliliters of peripheral blood through a draw. A J-beta primer mix and a sample-barcoded 5' primer were used in a second PCR of roughly 7 to 12 cycles. MiXCR was run by TCRdb on the 5' RACE reads, yielding one entry per CDR3 protein. The top ten clones hold around 12% of a sample with around 1,100,000 distinct CDR3 sequences, around two fifths of them seen once. Input material: blood. The clonotype was recovered from a man between 18 and 35 years old in good health.

CDR3 region: CASSLGYDRTTDTQYF. The CDR3 coding sequence is TGCGCCAGCAGCTTGGGTTATGACAGGACCACAGATACGCAGTATTTT. The gene calls are TRBV5-1 and TRBJ2-3; weak D call: TRBD1 (6 bases). Germline V gene sequence: CDR1 SGHRS, CDR2 YFSETQ. The CDR3 length is 16 residues. Trimming shortened V by 0 bases and J by 2 bases, and 13 bases separated the two germline ends.